This passage covers 19 T cell receptor beta chains from one sample sequenced in a study of T cell responses to AZD1222 COVID-19 vaccine. Produced via immunoSEQ multiplex PCR; TCRdb's table is partial and in-frame only. The table records roughly 77,000 clones, approximately 88% of them present only once. The material was peripheral blood, obtained on day 0 of MenACWY control vaccination. Every receptor here comes from an adult in good health.

The CDR3 protein is CASSYSSGVEQFF. CDR3 nucleotides: TGTGCCAGCAGTTACTCCTCGGGGGTCGAGCAGTTCTTC. V is TRBV6-5 and J is TRBJ2-1; TRBD2 is a possible D gene (6 bases). The CDR3 spans 13 residues. The germline CDR1 and CDR2 sequences are MNHEY and SVGAGI. V gave up 0 bases and J gave up 10 bases, with 10 bases separating them.

The gene calls are TRBV5-4 and TRBJ2-7; D ambiguous. CDR1 and CDR2 from the germline V gene are SGHNT and YYREEE (reference sequence). V lost 2 bases to trimming and J lost 3 bases, with 12 bases between them. The length of the CDR3 is 14 residues. The CDR3 DNA sequence: TGTGCCAGCAGCTTCGGTGGGAAAAACTACGAGCAGTACTTC. As protein: CASSFGGKNYEQYF.

This clone was detected only once. This chain uses TRBV5-5 with TRBJ2-2; TRBD1 might be the D (5 bases). CDR1 and CDR2 (germline): SGHKS, YYEKEE (reference sequence). This CDR3 has 18 amino acids. The V end was cut by 4 bases, the J end by 1 base, with 20 bases between. The CDR3 loop reads CASSLPTNRKRNTGELFF. CDR3 DNA: TGTGCCAGCAGCCTGCCGACGAACAGGAAAAGGAACACCGGGGAGCTGTTTTTT. The full variable domain, in which reference TRBV5-5 and TRBJ2-2 provide the parts outside the CDR3, is DAGVTQSPTHLIKTRGQQVTLRCSPISGHKSVSWYQQVLGQGPQFIFQYYEKEERGRGNFPDRFSARQFPNYSSELNVNALLLGDSALYLCASSLPTNRKRNTGELFFGEGSRLTVL.

The V gene is TRBV25-1, the J gene TRBJ1-2; 11 nucleotides agree with TRBD1. CDR3 length: 15 residues. The V segment lost 5 bases and the J segment 5 bases; nucleotides outside the gene matches: 7. The V gene's germline CDR1 is MGHDK and CDR2 SYGVNS. CDR3 sequence (DNA): TGTGCCAGCAGTCCTCGGGACAGGGGGAATTATGGCTACACCTTC. It specifies CASSPRDRGNYGYTF.

V is TRBV2 and J is TRBJ1-1; weak D call: TRBD1 (5 bases). Germline CDR1 reads SNHLY; CDR2 reads FYNNEI. The CDR3 sequence is 12 residues long. V lost 8 bases, J lost 5 bases, and 12 bases lay in between. The CDR3 sequence: CASARGDTEAFF. The CDR3, as DNA: TGTGCCAGCGCTCGAGGGGATACTGAAGCTTTCTTT.

This clone has just one count. This chain joins TRBV18 and TRBJ1-1, with 8 bases identical to TRBD1. This CDR3 has 14 amino acids. V shed 4 bases and J 10 bases; nucleotides not matched to a gene: 11. Germline V gene data show CDR1 as KGHSH and CDR2 as LQKENI. The CDR3 coding sequence is TGTGCCAGCTCACGCTCTGCAGGGGGCGAGTCAGCTTTCTTT. This codes for CASSRSAGGESAFF.

Only one count was recorded for this clone. The CDR3, as DNA: TGTGCCAGCAGCTTCGGGACTAGCGGATACAATGAGCAGTTCTTC. It is translated as CASSFGTSGYNEQFF. The genes are TRBV25-1 and TRBJ2-1, with 11 bases that match TRBD2. V shed 6 bases, J shed 4 bases, and the junction held 5 bases outside the gene matches. Germline assignment: CDR1 MGHDK and CDR2 SYGVNS. The CDR3 covers 15 residues.

The chain recombines TRBV4-3 with TRBJ1-1; D remains unclear. The ends were cut back, 0 bases at V and 4 bases at J, with 15 bases in the middle. The CDR3 has 16 amino acids. Germline values: CDR1 LGHNA, CDR2 YSLEER. CDR3 nucleotide sequence: TGCGCCAGCAGCCAAGATCTAAGTTGGTACGGCACTGAAGCTTTCTTT. This translates into CASSQDLSWYGTEAFF.

The CDR3 DNA reads TGTGCCAGCAGTTACTTGGTGAATTCACCCCTCCACTTT. This sequence encodes CASSYLVNSPLHF. V usage is TRBV6-2 or TRBV6-3 and J usage is TRBJ1-6; D unresolved. Germline lookup yields CDR1 MNHEY and CDR2 SVGEGT. The V gene lost 1 base and the J gene lost 7 bases, with 5 bases spanning the gap. The CDR3 sequence is 13 residues long.

The chain links TRBV3-1 (or the pseudogene TRBV3-2) to TRBJ1-5; D possibly corresponds to TRBD1 (5 bases). CDR1 and CDR2 (germline): LGHDT, YNNKEL (reference sequence). This CDR3 is built from 14 residues. V was cut by 3 bases and J by 4 bases, with 10 bases left in between. In DNA form, the CDR3 reads TGTGCCAGCAGCCAGAGGGACGGTAATCAGCCCCAGCATTTT. It specifies CASSQRDGNQPQHF.

This chain uses TRBV5-4 with TRBJ2-1; TRBD2 matches 13 bases. Trimming took 0 bases from V and 4 from J; bases not matched to a gene: 1. This CDR3 contains 16 residues. In germline, CDR1 is SGHNT, CDR2 YYREEE (reference sequence). The CDR3 region is CASSLGTSGGYNEQFF. CDR3 sequence (DNA): TGTGCCAGCAGCTTGGGGACTAGCGGGGGTTACAATGAGCAGTTCTTC. The entire variable domain, with the rest obtained from reference TRBV5-4 and TRBJ2-1, is as follows: ETGVTQSPTHLIKTRGQQVTLRCSSQSGHNTVSWYQQALGQGPQFIFQYYREEENGRGNFPPRFSGLQFPNYSSELNVNALELDDSALYLCASSLGTSGGYNEQFFGPGTRLTVL.

Written as DNA, the CDR3 is TGTGCCAGCAGCTTAGACCCCGCTGACAGGGCCAATTCACCCCTCCACTTT. Translating gives CASSLDPADRANSPLHF. This chain uses TRBV11-3 with TRBJ1-6; 7 nucleotides align to TRBD1. Germline V CDR1 and CDR2: SGHNT, YENEEA. V was pared by 0 bases and J by 7 bases, with 9 bases of the junction left unmatched. The CDR3 consists of 17 residues. The variable domain in full, with the rest retrieved from reference TRBV11-3 and TRBJ1-6, is EAGVVQSPRYKIIEKKQPVAFWCNPISGHNTLYWYLQNLGQGPELLIRYENEEAVDDSQLPKDRFSAERLKGVDSTLKIQPAELGDSAVYLCASSLDPADRANSPLHFGNGTRLTVT.

This clone was seen a few times. The rearrangement links TRBV30 to TRBJ1-1; weak D call: TRBD1 (5 bases). Trimming left V 2 bases short and J 2 bases short, with 12 bases between. The CDR3 is 14 amino acids. CDR1 GTSNPN and CDR2 SVGIG come from the germline V gene (reference sequence). CDR3: CAWSPRTPNTEAFF. The CDR3 DNA reads TGTGCCTGGAGTCCAAGGACACCAAACACTGAAGCTTTCTTT.

The V call is TRBV4-3, the J call TRBJ2-3; the D gene is possibly TRBD1 (6 bases). CDR3 size: 15 residues. V was trimmed by 3 bases and J by 10 bases, leaving 20 bases between them. CDR1 and CDR2 from the germline V gene are LGHNA and YSLEER. DNA for the CDR3: TGCGCCAGCAGCCATGCAGGGGACCCCCCCTTTCCGCAGTATTTT. As protein: CASSHAGDPPFPQYF.

The rearrangement joins TRBV7-3 to TRBJ2-2; D gene ambiguous. Germline V gives CDR1 SGHTA, CDR2 FQGTGA. The length of the CDR3 is 12 residues. Trimming took off 5 bases at V and 4 bases at J, with 5 bases between the two ends. Here the CDR3 reads CASSKRTGELFF. For the CDR3, the DNA is TGTGCCAGCAGCAAACGCACCGGGGAGCTGTTTTTT.

This clone occurred once. The chain links TRBV7-2 to TRBJ1-1; D might be TRBD1 (6 bases). The V end lost 1 base, the J end lost 1 base, and 10 bases lay between the germline ends. This CDR3 region has 15 residues. Germline CDR1 SGHTA, CDR2 FQGNSA. CDR3 in DNA: TGTGCCAGCAGCTTAGGTGACAGGAGGAACACTGAAGCTTTCTTT. Translated, it gives CASSLGDRRNTEAFF.

The chain links TRBV15 to TRBJ2-2, with D perhaps TRBD1 (5 bases). V gave up 10 bases and J gave up 4 bases, with 16 bases separating them. There are 14 residues in the CDR3. Germline CDR1 reads LNHNV; CDR2 reads YYDKDF (reference sequence). This chain's CDR3 is CAIREGAVTGELFF. The CDR3 nucleotides are TGTGCCATTCGAGAAGGGGCGGTCACCGGGGAGCTGTTTTTT.

The rearrangement joins TRBV24-1 to TRBJ1-1; the match to TRBD1 covers 8 bases. Trimming cost V 4 bases and J 3 bases; bases outside gene matches: 3. The CDR3 extends over 14 amino acids. CDR1 and CDR2 from the germline V gene are KGHDR and SFDVKD. CDR3 residues: CATSDGQGDTEAFF. The CDR3 DNA reads as TGTGCCACCAGTGACGGACAGGGTGACACTGAAGCTTTCTTT.

The chain has TRBV5-4 and TRBJ1-2, with 7 bases lining up with TRBD1. Germline V gene data show CDR1 as SGHNT and CDR2 as YYREEE (reference sequence). V shed 9 bases, J shed 0 bases, and the junction held 11 bases outside the gene matches. This CDR3 is 15 amino acids long. The CDR3 DNA is TGTGCCACCACACCAAAAGGACAGGCTAACTATGGCTACACCTTC. Its protein is CATTPKGQANYGYTF.